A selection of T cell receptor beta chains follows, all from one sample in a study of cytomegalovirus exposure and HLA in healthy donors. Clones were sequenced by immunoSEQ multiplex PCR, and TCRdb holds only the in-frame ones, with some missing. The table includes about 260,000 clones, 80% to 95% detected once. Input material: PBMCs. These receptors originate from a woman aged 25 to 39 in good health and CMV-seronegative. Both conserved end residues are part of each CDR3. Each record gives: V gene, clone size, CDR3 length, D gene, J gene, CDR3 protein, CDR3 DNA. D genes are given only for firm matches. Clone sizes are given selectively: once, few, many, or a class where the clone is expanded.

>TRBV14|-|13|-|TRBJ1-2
CASRQGSSYGYTF
TGTGCCAGCAGGCAAGGCAGCAGCTATGGCTACACCTTC
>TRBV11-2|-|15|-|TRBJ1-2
CASRHGAGDFRGYTF
TGTGCCAGCCGGCATGGTGCAGGGGATTTTCGTGGCTACACCTTC
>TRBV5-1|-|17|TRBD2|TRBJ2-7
CASSLTLAGVGSYEQYF
TGCGCCAGCAGCTTGACACTAGCGGGAGTGGGTAGCTACGAGCAGTACTTC
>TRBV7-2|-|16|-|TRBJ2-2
CASSLVIGLNTGELFF
TGTGCCAGCAGCTTAGTTATCGGTCTTAACACCGGGGAGCTGTTTTTT
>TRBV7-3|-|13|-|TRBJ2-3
CASSLLRTDTQYF
TGTGCCAGCAGCCTTCTACGCACAGATACGCAGTATTTT
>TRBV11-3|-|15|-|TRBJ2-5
CASSSRTEQGETQYF
TGTGCCAGCAGCTCAAGGACTGAGCAGGGTGAGACCCAGTACTTC
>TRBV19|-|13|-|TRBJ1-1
CASIDRRNTEAFF
TGTGCCAGTATCGACAGGCGAAACACTGAAGCTTTCTTT
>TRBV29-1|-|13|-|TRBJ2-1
CSVEGTGYNEQFF
TGCAGCGTTGAAGGAACAGGGTACAATGAGCAGTTCTTC
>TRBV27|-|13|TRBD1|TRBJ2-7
CATGDRGLYEQYF
TGTGCCACGGGGGACAGGGGGCTCTACGAGCAGTACTTC
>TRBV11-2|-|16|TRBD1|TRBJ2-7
CASSDSTGGSSYEQYF
TGTGCCAGCAGCGACAGTACAGGGGGCTCGAGCTACGAGCAGTACTTC
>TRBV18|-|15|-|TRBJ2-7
CASSPGLDFSYEQYF
TGTGCCAGCTCACCAGGGCTAGACTTCTCCTACGAGCAGTACTTC
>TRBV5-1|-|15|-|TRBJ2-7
CASSLGGSSSYEQYF
TGCGCCAGCAGCTTGGGGGGGAGTAGCTCCTACGAGCAGTACTTC
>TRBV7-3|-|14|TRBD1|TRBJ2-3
CASSHSGTGDTQYF
TGTGCCAGCAGCCACTCCGGGACAGGGGATACGCAGTATTTT
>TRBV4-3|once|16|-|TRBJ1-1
CASSQAFVRMNTEAFF
TGCGCCAGCAGCCAAGCTTTCGTCCGGATGAACACTGAAGCTTTCTTT
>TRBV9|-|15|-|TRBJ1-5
CASSVPPGENQPQHF
TGTGCCAGCAGCGTACCGCCTGGGGAAAATCAGCCCCAGCATTTT
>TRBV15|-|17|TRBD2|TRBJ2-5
CATSRALAGASMKTQYF
TGTGCCACCAGCAGAGCGCTAGCGGGAGCGTCAATGAAGACCCAGTACTTC